This passage covers 5 T cell receptor beta chains from one sample sequenced in a study of identical twins. MiXCR was run by TCRdb on the 5' RACE reads, yielding one entry per CDR3 protein. The data show 550,000 to 700,000 distinct CDR3 sequences, 21% seen once. These data were also reused for a study on T cells expressing NK-cell markers.

The specimen was PBMCs. These TCRs come from a woman younger than 35 in good health.

The rearrangement links TRBV9 to TRBJ2-7, with D tentatively TRBD1 (6 bases). Germline V lookup: CDR1 SGDLS, CDR2 YYNGEE. V lost 1 base and J 3 bases, leaving 14 bases between the germline ends. This CDR3 has 15 amino acids. CDR3 sequence: CASSVTPTGNYEQYF. The CDR3 DNA sequence: TGTGCCAGCAGCGTAACCCCCACAGGGAACTACGAGCAGTACTTC.

The CDR3 coding sequence is TGTGCCAGCAGGCGGGGGACTAGCAAGTTCTTC. This encodes CASRRGTSKFF. This chain links TRBV12-3 or TRBV12-4 with TRBJ2-1, with 9 bases aligning to TRBD2. J lost 14 bases, V lost 6 bases, and 5 bases had no gene match. The CDR3 is 11 residues long.

DNA for the CDR3: TGTGCCAGCACTCCCGATCGGACAGGGATCTTGGCCGAGCAGTACTTC. Protein: CASTPDRTGILAEQYF. The V and J genes are TRBV27 and TRBJ2-7; 8 bases map to TRBD1. V shed 7 bases and J 6 bases; nucleotides not matched to a gene: 17. Germline V gene sequence: CDR1 MNHEY, CDR2 SMNVEV (reference sequence). The CDR3 consists of 16 residues.

This chain links TRBV5-6 with TRBJ1-6; D gene ambiguous. From germline, CDR1 is SGHDT and CDR2 YYEEEE. The CDR3 has 12 amino acids. V lost 1 base, J lost 8 bases, and 4 bases lay in between. DNA for the CDR3: TGTGCCAGCAGCTTGTATGATTCACCCCTCCACTTT. The encoded protein is CASSLYDSPLHF.

The CDR3 region is CATCAADREQFF. CDR3 in DNA: TGTGCCACCTGTGCGGCGGACCGGGAGCAGTTCTTC. This chain connects TRBV10-3 to TRBJ2-1, with D unclear. V lost 10 bases and J lost 10, with 17 bases in between. This CDR3 comprises 12 residues. Germline lookup yields CDR1 ENHRY and CDR2 SYGVKD.